This TCR beta chain was recorded in a study of T-cell reconstitution after alpha-beta-depleted transplantation in children. Unique molecular identifiers were incorporated when the TCRbeta library was constructed. TCRdb reanalysed the PCR reads using MiXCR and keeps one entry per CDR3 protein. Of around 400,000 distinct CDR3 sequences in the sample, 11% were seen once. Germline CDR1 reads LNHDA; CDR2 reads SQIVND (reference sequence). Trimming stripped 0 bases from V and 4 bases from J, with 12 bases between. This CDR3 has 15 amino acids. The sequence came from a human donor who donated a stem cell graft to a child with acute myeloid leukemia. The rearrangement links TRBV19 to TRBJ1-2; perhaps TRBD1 as D (5 bases). The sequences come from PBMCs from the stem cell graft donor, collected from the stem cell graft. CDR3 sequence: CASSIELGQIYGYTF. CDR3 nucleotide sequence: TGTGCCAGTAGTATAGAATTGGGGCAGATCTATGGCTACACCTTC. Full variable domain (missing parts from reference TRBV19 and TRBJ1-2): DGGITQSPKYLFRKEGQNVTLSCEQNLNHDAMYWYRQDPGQGLRLIYYSQIVNDFQKGDIAEGYSVSREKKESFPLTVTSAQKNPTAFYLCASSIELGQIYGYTFGSGTRLTVV.